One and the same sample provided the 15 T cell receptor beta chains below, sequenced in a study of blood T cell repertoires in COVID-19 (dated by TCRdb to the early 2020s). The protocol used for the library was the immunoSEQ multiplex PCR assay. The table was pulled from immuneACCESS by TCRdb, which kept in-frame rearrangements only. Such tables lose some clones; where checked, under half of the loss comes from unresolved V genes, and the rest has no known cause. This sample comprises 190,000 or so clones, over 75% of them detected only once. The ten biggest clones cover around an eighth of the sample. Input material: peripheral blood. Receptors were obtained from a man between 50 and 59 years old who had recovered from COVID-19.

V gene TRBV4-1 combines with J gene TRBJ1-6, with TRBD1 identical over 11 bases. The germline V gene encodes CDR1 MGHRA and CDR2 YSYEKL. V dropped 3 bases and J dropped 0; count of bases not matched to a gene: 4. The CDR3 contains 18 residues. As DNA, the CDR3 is TGCGCCAGCAGCCAGGAGGGACAGGGGGTCTCCTATAATTCACCCCTCCACTTT. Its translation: CASSQEGQGVSYNSPLHF.

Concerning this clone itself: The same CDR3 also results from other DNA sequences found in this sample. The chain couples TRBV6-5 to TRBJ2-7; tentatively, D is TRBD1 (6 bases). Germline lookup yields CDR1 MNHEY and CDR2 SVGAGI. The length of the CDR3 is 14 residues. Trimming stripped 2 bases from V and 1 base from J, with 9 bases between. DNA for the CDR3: TGTGCCAGCAGTTACAGCAGGGGATCCTACGAGCAGTACTTC. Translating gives CASSYSRGSYEQYF.

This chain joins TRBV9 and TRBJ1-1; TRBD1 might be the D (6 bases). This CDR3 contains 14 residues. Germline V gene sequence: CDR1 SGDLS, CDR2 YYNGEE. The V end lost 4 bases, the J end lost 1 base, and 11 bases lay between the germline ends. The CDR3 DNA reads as TGTGCCAGCAGCTTACGACAGGCGAACACTGAAGCTTTCTTT. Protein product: CASSLRQANTEAFF.

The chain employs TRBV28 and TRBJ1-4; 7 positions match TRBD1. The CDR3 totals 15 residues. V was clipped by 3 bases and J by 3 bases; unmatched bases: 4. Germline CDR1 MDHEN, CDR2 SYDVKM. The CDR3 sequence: CASSFSQGANEKLFF. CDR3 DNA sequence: TGTGCCAGCAGTTTCTCCCAGGGGGCTAATGAAAAACTGTTTTTT.

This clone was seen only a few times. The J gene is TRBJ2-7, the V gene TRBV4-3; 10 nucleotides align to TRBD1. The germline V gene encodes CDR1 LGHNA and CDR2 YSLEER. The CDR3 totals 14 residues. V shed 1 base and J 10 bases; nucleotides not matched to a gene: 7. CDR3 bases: TGCGCCAGCAGCCAAGGGACAGGGGGGGGTCCTCAGTACTTC. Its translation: CASSQGTGGGPQYF.

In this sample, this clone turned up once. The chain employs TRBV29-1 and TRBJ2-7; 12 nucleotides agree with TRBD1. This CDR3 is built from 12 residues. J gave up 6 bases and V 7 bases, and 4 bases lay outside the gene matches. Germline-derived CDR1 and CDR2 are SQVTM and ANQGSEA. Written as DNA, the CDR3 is TGCAGCGGGGGACAGGGGGCTGGCGAGCAGTACTTC. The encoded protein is CSGGQGAGEQYF.

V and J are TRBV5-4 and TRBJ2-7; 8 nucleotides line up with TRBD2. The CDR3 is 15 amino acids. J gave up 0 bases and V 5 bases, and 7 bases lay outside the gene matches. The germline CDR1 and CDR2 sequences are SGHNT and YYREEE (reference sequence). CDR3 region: CASSPLAGGSYEQYF. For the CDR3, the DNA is TGTGCCAGCAGTCCCCTTGCGGGAGGCTCCTACGAGCAGTACTTC.

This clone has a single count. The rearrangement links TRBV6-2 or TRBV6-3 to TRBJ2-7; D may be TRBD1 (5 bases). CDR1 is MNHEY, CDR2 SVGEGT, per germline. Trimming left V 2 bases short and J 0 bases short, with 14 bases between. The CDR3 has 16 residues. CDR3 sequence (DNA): TGTGCCAGCAGTTACCACCTCACCGACAGCTCCTACGAGCAGTACTTC. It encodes CASSYHLTDSSYEQYF.

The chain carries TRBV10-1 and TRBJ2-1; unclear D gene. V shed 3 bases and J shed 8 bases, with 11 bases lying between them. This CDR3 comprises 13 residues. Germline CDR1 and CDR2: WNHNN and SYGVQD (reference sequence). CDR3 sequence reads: CASSELRTDEQFF. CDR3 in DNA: TGCGCCAGCAGTGAATTGCGCACGGATGAGCAGTTCTTC.

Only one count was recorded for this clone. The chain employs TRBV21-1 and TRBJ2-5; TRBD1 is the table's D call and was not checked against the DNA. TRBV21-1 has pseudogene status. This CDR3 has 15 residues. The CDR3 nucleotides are TGTGCCAGCAGCAAAAGAACAGGGGGTAAGGAGACCCAGTACTTC. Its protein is CASSKRTGGKETQYF.

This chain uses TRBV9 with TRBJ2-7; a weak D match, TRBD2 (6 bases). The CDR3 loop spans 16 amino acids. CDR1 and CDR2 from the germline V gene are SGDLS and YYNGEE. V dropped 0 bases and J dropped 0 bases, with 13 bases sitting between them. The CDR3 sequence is CASSVDAGLSSYEQYF. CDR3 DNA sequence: TGTGCCAGCAGCGTAGATGCGGGACTGAGCTCCTACGAGCAGTACTTC.

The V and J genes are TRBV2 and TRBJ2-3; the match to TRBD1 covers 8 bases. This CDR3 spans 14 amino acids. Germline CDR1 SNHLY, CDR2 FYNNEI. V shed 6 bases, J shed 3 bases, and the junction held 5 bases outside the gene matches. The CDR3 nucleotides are TGTGCCAGCAGGGACAGGGTTACTACAGATACGCAGTATTTT. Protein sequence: CASRDRVTTDTQYF.

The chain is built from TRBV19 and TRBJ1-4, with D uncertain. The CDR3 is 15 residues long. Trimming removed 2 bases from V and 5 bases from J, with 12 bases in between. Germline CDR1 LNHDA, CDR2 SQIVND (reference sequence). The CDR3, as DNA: TGTGCCAGTAGTATATCGCTGGCGGCAAATGAAAAACTGTTTTTT. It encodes CASSISLAANEKLFF.

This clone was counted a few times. CDR3 nucleotide sequence: TGTGCTAGTGGGGAGGACAGGACTTACAATGAGCAGTTCTTC. It encodes CASGEDRTYNEQFF. The V and J genes are TRBV12-5 and TRBJ2-1, with 7 bases matching TRBD1. Germline V gene sequence: CDR1 LGHNT, CDR2 FRNRAP. Germline trimming cut 6 bases from V and 4 bases from J; bases unmatched to any gene: 6. The CDR3 has 14 residues.

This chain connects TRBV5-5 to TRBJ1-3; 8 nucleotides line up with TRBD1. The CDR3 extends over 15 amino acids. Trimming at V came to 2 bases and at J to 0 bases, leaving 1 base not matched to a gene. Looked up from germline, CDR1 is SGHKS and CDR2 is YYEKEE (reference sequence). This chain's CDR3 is CASSLTGGSGNTIYF. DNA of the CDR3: TGTGCCAGCAGCTTAACAGGGGGCTCTGGAAACACCATATATTTT.